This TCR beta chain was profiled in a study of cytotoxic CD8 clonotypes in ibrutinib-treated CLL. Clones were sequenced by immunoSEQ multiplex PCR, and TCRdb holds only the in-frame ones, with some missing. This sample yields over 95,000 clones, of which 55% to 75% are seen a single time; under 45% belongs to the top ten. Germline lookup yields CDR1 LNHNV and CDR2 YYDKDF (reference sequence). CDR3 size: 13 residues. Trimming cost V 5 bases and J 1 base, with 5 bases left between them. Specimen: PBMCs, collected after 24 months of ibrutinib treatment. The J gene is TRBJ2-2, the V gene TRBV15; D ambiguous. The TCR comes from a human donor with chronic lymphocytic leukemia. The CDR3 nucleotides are TGTGCCACCAGCGAAGGGAACACCGGGGAGCTGTTTTTT. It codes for CATSEGNTGELFF.